Shown below are 29 T cell receptor beta chains from a single sample sequenced in a study of OX40 agonist ivuxolimab in advanced cancers. The method was immunoSEQ multiplex PCR; TCRdb's version includes in-frame clones alone and lacks a portion of them. Of roughly 67,000 clones listed, approximately 80% were seen once; the top ten hold about 5.1%. Source: CD4+ or CD8+ T cells sorted from blood, taken in a trial of the OX40 agonist ivuxolimab. All receptors come from an adult with an advanced solid tumor such as melanoma, head and neck, liver or kidney cancer.

The chain uses TRBV19 and TRBJ2-7; D remains unclear. The CDR3 length is 14 residues. The germline V gene encodes CDR1 LNHDA and CDR2 SQIVND (reference sequence). V lost 1 base and J lost 3, with 10 bases in between. DNA for the CDR3: TGTGCCAGTAGTATAGTAGGCGGATACTACGAGCAGTACTTC. Translated: CASSIVGGYYEQYF.

The rearrangement links TRBV2 to TRBJ2-3; D not resolved. The CDR3 length is 15 residues. V shed 2 bases and J shed 1 base, with 10 bases lying between them. Germline values: CDR1 SNHLY, CDR2 FYNNEI. CDR3 in DNA: TGTGCCAGCAGTGAAAGCCAGAGGCGCACAGATACGCAGTATTTT. Encoded protein: CASSESQRRTDTQYF.

The chain joins TRBV7-9 to TRBJ2-1; 11 bases fit TRBD2. The CDR3 length is 17 residues. Germline assignment: CDR1 SEHNR and CDR2 FQNEAQ (reference sequence). Trimming at V came to 5 bases and at J to 8 bases, leaving 14 bases not matched to a gene. CDR3 DNA: TGTGCCAGCAGCCCCTATAGCGGGGGGGCCGGTTGGGATGAGCAGTTCTTC. The encoded protein is CASSPYSGGAGWDEQFF.

The chain links TRBV5-1 to TRBJ2-7, with TRBD2 matching 8 bases. V lost 0 bases, J lost 2 bases, and 13 bases stayed unmatched. This CDR3 comprises 18 residues. The germline V gene encodes CDR1 SGHRS and CDR2 YFSETQ. CDR3 protein: CASSLVSSGTFNTYEQYF. The DNA for the CDR3 is TGCGCCAGCAGCTTGGTTAGTAGCGGGACCTTCAATACCTACGAGCAGTACTTC.

The V call is TRBV27, the J call TRBJ2-2; D might be TRBD1 (6 bases). CDR1 is MNHEY and CDR2 is SMNVEV in the germline V gene (reference sequence). The V end was cut by 0 bases, the J end by 1 base, with 9 bases between. CDR3 length: 16 amino acids. CDR3 amino acids: CASSLSMTGNTGELFF. The CDR3 region has the DNA TGTGCCAGCAGTTTATCCATGACAGGGAACACCGGGGAGCTGTTTTTT.

This chain links TRBV11-2 with TRBJ2-7; no firm D call. Per germline, CDR1 SGHAT and CDR2 FQNNGV. The CDR3 covers 13 residues. V lost 1 base to trimming and J lost 0 bases, with 4 bases between them. CDR3 loop: CASSLGHSYEQYF. The CDR3 DNA sequence: TGTGCCAGCAGCTTAGGCCACTCCTACGAGCAGTACTTC.

This clone has more than one count but fewer than ten. The chain has TRBV2 and TRBJ1-4; 8 bases fit TRBD1. The ends lost 6 bases at V and 6 bases at J; junction bases unmatched: 6. The germline gives CDR1 SNHLY, CDR2 FYNNEI. The CDR3 is 14 residues long. The CDR3 coding sequence is TGTGCCAGCAGGGACAGGGTTGGGGATGAAAAACTGTTTTTT. This encodes CASRDRVGDEKLFF. Together with reference TRBV2 and TRBJ1-4, the CDR3 gives the full variable domain: EPEVTQTPSHQVTQMGQEVILRCVPISNHLYFYWYRQILGQKVEFLVSFYNNEISEKSEIFDDQFSVERPDGSNFTLKIRSTKLEDSAMYFCASRDRVGDEKLFFGSGTQLSVL.

The V call is TRBV7-6, the J call TRBJ2-7; D possibly corresponds to TRBD2 (6 bases). Trimming left V 2 bases short and J 0 bases short, with 14 bases between. The germline gives CDR1 SGHVS, CDR2 FNYEAQ. This CDR3 contains 16 residues. CDR3 loop: CASSLHAGPSSYEQYF. DNA of the CDR3: TGTGCCAGCAGCTTACACGCGGGGCCGAGCTCCTACGAGCAGTACTTC.

The chain employs TRBV6-1 and TRBJ1-5; possible D gene TRBD1, 5 bases. Germline CDR1 MNHNS, CDR2 SASEGT. CDR3 length equals 15 residues. The V end lost 8 bases, the J end lost 6 bases, and 20 bases lay between the germline ends. CDR3 coding DNA: TGTGCCAGCCTTCCTGGGGCAGGGAGGTCTCAGCCCCAGCATTTT. Translated, it gives CASLPGAGRSQPQHF.

The chain employs TRBV6-5 and TRBJ2-7; a weak D match, TRBD1 (6 bases). The CDR3 sequence is 13 residues long. Per the germline V gene, CDR1 is MNHEY and CDR2 is SVGAGI. V lost 2 bases, J lost 5 bases, and 10 bases lay in between. The CDR3: CASSYSGQNEQYF. DNA of the CDR3: TGTGCCAGCAGTTACAGCGGACAGAACGAGCAGTACTTC.

This clone appeared once. V gene TRBV29-1 combines with J gene TRBJ2-1, with 16 positions matching TRBD2. V shed 2 bases and J 9 bases; nucleotides not matched to a gene: 10. Germline V lookup: CDR1 SQVTM, CDR2 ANQGSEA. The CDR3 spans 17 residues. CDR3 sequence (DNA): TGCAGCGTTGAAAGGGGACTAGCGGGAGGGCCCGGGGGTGAGCAGTTCTTC. This encodes CSVERGLAGGPGGEQFF.

The CDR3 coding sequence is TGTGCCAGCAGCAAAGGACTAGCGGTCTCCACAGATACGCAGTATTTT. Encoded protein: CASSKGLAVSTDTQYF. This rearrangement joins TRBV11-1 to TRBJ2-3; TRBD2 matches 10 bases. This CDR3 is 16 amino acids long. Trimming took 5 bases from V and 2 from J; bases not matched to a gene: 7. Germline assignment: CDR1 SGHAT and CDR2 FQDESV (reference sequence).

The rearrangement links TRBV19 to TRBJ2-2; 7 bases are shared with TRBD2. V shed 3 bases, J shed 4 bases, and the junction held 5 bases outside the gene matches. Per the germline V gene, CDR1 is LNHDA and CDR2 is SQIVND (reference sequence). This CDR3 has 15 residues. CDR3 bases: TGTGCCAGTAGTATCGGACTAGTTTCCACCGGGGAGCTGTTTTTT. It encodes CASSIGLVSTGELFF.

The V and J genes are TRBV29-1 and TRBJ1-1; 8 nucleotides line up with TRBD1. Germline lookup yields CDR1 SQVTM and CDR2 ANQGSEA. The CDR3 extends over 13 amino acids. Trimming removed 7 bases from V and 3 bases from J; junction bases left unmatched: 7. The CDR3: CSAGMTGDTEAFF. CDR3 coding DNA: TGCAGCGCCGGAATGACAGGGGACACTGAAGCTTTCTTT.

The chain combines TRBV5-8 with TRBJ1-2; 9 positions agree with TRBD1. Germline loops: CDR1 SGHTS, CDR2 YDEGEE. V was clipped by 4 bases and J by 4 bases; unmatched bases: 14. The CDR3 covers 17 residues. CDR3 nucleotides: TGTGCCAGCAGCGCCGGGACAGGGACCGGAATGGGCTATGGCTACACCTTC. It is translated as CASSAGTGTGMGYGYTF. Full variable domain (outside the CDR3, taken from reference TRBV5-8 and TRBJ1-2): EAGVTQSPTHLIKTRGQQATLRCSPISGHTSVYWYQQALGLGLQFLLWYDEGEERNRGNFPPRFSGRQFPNYSSELNVNALELEDSALYLCASSAGTGTGMGYGYTFGSGTRLTVV.

The chain has TRBV29-1 and TRBJ1-2; 10 bases align to TRBD1. Trimming at V came to 7 bases and at J to 1 base, leaving 3 bases not matched to a gene. Looked up from germline, CDR1 is SQVTM and CDR2 is ANQGSEA. This CDR3 spans 13 amino acids. CDR3 coding DNA: TGCAGCGAAGGGACAGGGGATAACTATGGCTACACCTTC. Its translation: CSEGTGDNYGYTF.

V is TRBV7-9 and J is TRBJ1-1, with D possibly TRBD1 on 5 matching bases. Germline V gene lookup returns CDR1 SEHNR and CDR2 FQNEAQ (reference sequence). With 6 bases removed from V and 4 bases from J, the gap between germline ends came to 15 bases. CDR3 size: 14 residues. In nucleotides, the CDR3 is TGTGCCAGCAGACCGGGAGGTGGGGGCACTGAAGCTTTCTTT. It codes for CASRPGGGGTEAFF.

The gene calls are TRBV25-1 and TRBJ1-1; D is undetermined. Germline V lookup: CDR1 MGHDK, CDR2 SYGVNS. CDR3 length: 14 residues. The V end was cut by 1 base, the J end by 6 bases, with 12 bases between. The CDR3 sequence: CASSEWRDSSEAFF. In DNA, the CDR3 is TGTGCCAGCAGTGAATGGAGGGATAGTTCTGAAGCTTTCTTT.

This chain connects TRBV7-2 to TRBJ2-7; 8 nucleotides align to TRBD1. The ends lost 6 bases at V and 7 bases at J; junction bases unmatched: 11. Germline assignment: CDR1 SGHTA and CDR2 FQGNSA. The CDR3 loop spans 14 amino acids. The CDR3 DNA follows: TGTGCCAGCAGTCGGACAGGGTCGCGGGTGGAGCAGTACTTC. This encodes CASSRTGSRVEQYF. The full variable domain, rest sourced from reference TRBV7-2 and TRBJ2-7, is GAGVSQSPSNKVTEKGKDVELRCDPISGHTALYWYRQSLGQGLEFLIYFQGNSAPDKSGLPSDRFSAERTGGSVSTLTIQRTQQEDSAVYLCASSRTGSRVEQYFGPGTRLTVT.

On this clone: The junction departs from germline at one end; a sequencing error may be responsible. The chain recombines TRBV6-5 with TRBJ1-2; 7 bases line up with TRBD1. Germline V CDR1 and CDR2: MNHEY, SVGAGI. This CDR3 spans 14 amino acids. CDR3: CASRHDRDNDGYTF. CDR3 in DNA: TGTGCCAGCAGACACGACAGGGATAACGATGGCTACACCTTC.

The chain carries TRBV28 and TRBJ1-1, with unresolved D. The ends were cut back, 2 bases at V and 3 bases at J, with 10 bases in the middle. CDR1 and CDR2 (germline): MDHEN, SYDVKM. The CDR3 covers 14 residues. CDR3 in amino acids: CASSLRASYTEAFF. CDR3 DNA: TGTGCCAGCAGTTTAAGAGCAAGTTACACTGAAGCTTTCTTT. Full variable domain (remainder filled in from reference TRBV28 and TRBJ1-1): DVKVTQSSRYLVKRTGEKVFLECVQDMDHENMFWYRQDPGLGLRLIYFSYDVKMKEKGDIPEGYSVSREKKERFSLILESASTNQTSMYLCASSLRASYTEAFFGQGTRLTVV.

J is TRBJ1-1 and V is TRBV5-1, with 8 bases matching TRBD1. J lost 1 base, V lost 2 bases, and 4 bases had no gene match. Germline V gene sequence: CDR1 SGHRS, CDR2 YFSETQ. The CDR3 sequence is 15 residues long. The CDR3 sequence: CASSLGQGWNTEAFF. The CDR3 DNA is TGCGCCAGCAGCTTAGGACAGGGATGGAACACTGAAGCTTTCTTT. Full variable domain (rest looked up from reference TRBV5-1 and TRBJ1-1): KAGVTQTPRYLIKTRGQQVTLSCSPISGHRSVSWYQQTPGQGLQFLFEYFSETQRNKGNFPGRFSGRQFSNSRSEMNVSTLELGDSALYLCASSLGQGWNTEAFFGQGTRLTVV.

This clone is judged medium-sized. The rearrangement uses TRBV5-1 and TRBJ2-7; 8 bases map to TRBD1. The CDR3 spans 14 residues. Germline V gene lookup returns CDR1 SGHRS and CDR2 YFSETQ. Unmatched junction bases numbered 5, after V lost 4 bases and J lost 2 bases. The CDR3 DNA follows: TGCGCCAGCAGCCAAACGGGACAGGCCTACGAGCAGTACTTC. Protein product: CASSQTGQAYEQYF.

CDR3 coding DNA: TGTGCCAGCAGTGAAGAGGGGATGGAAACCTACGAGCAGTACTTC. Translated, it gives CASSEEGMETYEQYF. The V and J genes are TRBV25-1 and TRBJ2-7, with D tentatively TRBD1 or TRBD2 (5 bases each). CDR1 and CDR2 (germline): MGHDK, SYGVNS. The germline V and J ends were trimmed by 2 bases and 2 bases, with 13 bases remaining between them. This CDR3 has 15 amino acids.

The V and J genes are TRBV2 and TRBJ2-1; D remains unclear. Germline V gives CDR1 SNHLY, CDR2 FYNNEI. CDR3 size: 12 residues. Trimming stripped 3 bases from V and 8 bases from J, with 8 bases between. CDR3 coding DNA: TGTGCCAGCAGTGACTCCTCCCATGAGCAGTTCTTC. This encodes CASSDSSHEQFF. The entire variable domain, with the rest obtained from reference TRBV2 and TRBJ2-1, is as follows: EPEVTQTPSHQVTQMGQEVILRCVPISNHLYFYWYRQILGQKVEFLVSFYNNEISEKSEIFDDQFSVERPDGSNFTLKIRSTKLEDSAMYFCASSDSSHEQFFGPGTRLTVL.

The J gene is TRBJ1-1, the V gene TRBV20-1; D ambiguous. Germline CDR1 and CDR2: DFQATT and SNEGSKA (reference sequence). The germline V and J ends were trimmed by 4 bases and 10 bases, with 13 bases remaining between them. This CDR3 comprises 11 residues. The CDR3 loop reads CSAKPGSGAFF. In DNA form, the CDR3 reads TGCAGTGCTAAGCCCGGGAGTGGAGCTTTCTTT.

The chain is built from TRBV5-1 and TRBJ1-1; 8 positions match TRBD1. Per germline, CDR1 SGHRS and CDR2 YFSETQ. The V and J ends lost 0 bases and 0 bases, in that order; junction bases with no gene match: 7. The CDR3 has 17 amino acids. The DNA of the CDR3 is TGCGCCAGCAGCTTGGGCCCAGGGGGCTCTATGAACACTGAAGCTTTCTTT. Translated: CASSLGPGGSMNTEAFF.

The rearrangement joins TRBV27 to TRBJ1-4, with D unresolved. Per germline, CDR1 MNHEY and CDR2 SMNVEV (reference sequence). This CDR3 comprises 15 residues. The germline V and J ends were trimmed by 5 bases and 0 bases, with 10 bases remaining between them. CDR3 amino acids: CASSPRTSTNEKLFF. The CDR3 nucleotides are TGTGCCAGCAGTCCCCGAACTTCAACTAATGAAAAACTGTTTTTT.

The chain recombines TRBV15 with TRBJ2-1; D might be TRBD1 (6 bases). The V gene lost 4 bases and the J gene lost 4 bases, with 14 bases spanning the gap. The germline gives CDR1 LNHNV, CDR2 YYDKDF (reference sequence). The CDR3 sequence is 15 residues long. CDR3 loop: CATSNPKTGYNEQFF. Written as DNA, the CDR3 is TGTGCCACCAGCAATCCGAAGACAGGTTACAATGAGCAGTTCTTC. The whole variable domain, filled in from reference TRBV15 and TRBJ2-1, reads DAMVIQNPRYQVTQFGKPVTLSCSQTLNHNVMYWYQQKSSQAPKLLFHYYDKDFNNEADTPDNFQSRRPNTSFCFLDIRSPGLGDTAMYLCATSNPKTGYNEQFFGPGTRLTVL.